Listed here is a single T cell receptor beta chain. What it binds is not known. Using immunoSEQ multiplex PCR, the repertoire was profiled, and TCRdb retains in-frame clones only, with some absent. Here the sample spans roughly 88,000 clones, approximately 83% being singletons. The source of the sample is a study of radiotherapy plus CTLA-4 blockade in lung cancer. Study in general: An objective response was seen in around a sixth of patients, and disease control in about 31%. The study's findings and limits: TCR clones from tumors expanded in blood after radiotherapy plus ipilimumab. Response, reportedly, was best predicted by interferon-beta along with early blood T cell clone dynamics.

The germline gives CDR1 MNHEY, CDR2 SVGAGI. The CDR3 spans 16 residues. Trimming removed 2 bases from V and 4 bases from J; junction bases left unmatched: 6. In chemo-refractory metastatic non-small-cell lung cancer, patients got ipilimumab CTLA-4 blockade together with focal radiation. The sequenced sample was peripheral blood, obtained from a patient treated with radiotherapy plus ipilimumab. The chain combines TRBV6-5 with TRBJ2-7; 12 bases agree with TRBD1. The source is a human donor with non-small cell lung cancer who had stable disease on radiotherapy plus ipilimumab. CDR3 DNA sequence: TGTGCCAGCAGTTACCCAGGGGACAGGGGGCGGTACGAGCAGTACTTC. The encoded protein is CASSYPGDRGRYEQYF.